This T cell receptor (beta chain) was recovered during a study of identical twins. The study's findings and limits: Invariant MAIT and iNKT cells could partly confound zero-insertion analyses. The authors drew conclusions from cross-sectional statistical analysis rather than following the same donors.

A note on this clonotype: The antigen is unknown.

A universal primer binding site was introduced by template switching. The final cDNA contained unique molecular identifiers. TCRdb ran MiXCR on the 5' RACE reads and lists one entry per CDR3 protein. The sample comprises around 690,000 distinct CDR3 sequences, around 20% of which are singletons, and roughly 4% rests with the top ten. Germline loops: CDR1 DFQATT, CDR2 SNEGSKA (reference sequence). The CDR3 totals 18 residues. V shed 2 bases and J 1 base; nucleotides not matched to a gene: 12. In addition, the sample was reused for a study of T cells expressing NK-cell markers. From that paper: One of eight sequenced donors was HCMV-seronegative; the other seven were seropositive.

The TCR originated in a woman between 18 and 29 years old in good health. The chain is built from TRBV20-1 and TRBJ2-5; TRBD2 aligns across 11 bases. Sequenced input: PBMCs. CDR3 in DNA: TGCAGTGCTAGAAGGTCTAGCGGGGGGTCCTACCGCCAAGAGACCCAGTACTTC. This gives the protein CSARRSSGGSYRQETQYF.